This TCR beta chain was obtained from a study of metastatic and nonmetastatic thyroid tumors. TCRdb reanalyzed the PCR reads via MiXCR. The sample yields about 24,000 clones, 10% to 15% seen once. The table lists this clone with many counts. Nobody among the patients had been given any treatment before thyroid surgery. CDR3 length: 14 amino acids. V dropped 1 base and J dropped 4 bases, with 11 bases sitting between them. CDR1 is SGHNT, CDR2 YYREEE, per germline (reference sequence). The sequenced sample was blood. This sequence joins TRBV5-4 and TRBJ1-1; a weak D match, TRBD1 (5 bases). The receptor was isolated from a female donor with papillary thyroid cancer or a benign thyroid nodule (not recorded which). Some clones in this sample may be carry-over from other donors' samples. The CDR3 protein is CASSLNQGSTEAFF. The CDR3, as DNA: TGTGCCAGCAGCTTGAATCAGGGTAGCACTGAAGCTTTCTTT.